The rows below give T cell receptor beta chains drawn from one sample of a study of neoadjuvant anti-PD-1 for oral cavity cancer. The method was immunoSEQ multiplex PCR; TCRdb's version includes in-frame clones alone and lacks a portion of them. This sample has approximately 72,000 clones; about 86% occur once, and the top ten carry roughly 3.5%. The sequenced sample was PBMCs, obtained before nivolumab (anti-PD-1) treatment. These receptors were taken from a person aged 35 to 85 with oral cavity squamous cell carcinoma. Both conserved end residues are trimmed from each CDR3.

>TRBJ1-4|TRBV18
ASSPPGLRDREKLF
>TRBJ1-2|TRBV6-1
ASREVGRPGYT
>TRBJ2-7|TRBV5-1
ASRGQLYEQY
>TRBJ1-1|TRBV9
ASRRGTPGMNTEAF
>TRBJ2-7|TRBV5-1
ASSLGGTGESEQY
>TRBJ1-4|TRBV5-1
ASSPRGAIGEKLF
>TRBJ2-5|TRBV5-1
ASSIGIGTSGSGGTQY
>TRBJ2-7|TRBV7-8
ASSLGHSYEQY
>TRBJ2-7|TRBV11-2
ASSLVSGRGMH
>TRBJ2-1|TRBV19
ASSLQQGRDEQF
>TRBJ1-6|TRBV5-1
ASTEKEGQGPHSYNSPLH
>TRBJ2-7|TRBV2
ASRDGYHEQY
>TRBJ2-1|TRBV4-1
ASSRTGNNEQF
>TRBJ1-2|TRBV9
ASGGTPPYGYT
>TRBJ1-5|TRBV29-1
SVDFGGIGAQH
>TRBJ1-2|TRBV10-3
AISTDLNYGYT
>TRBJ1-1|TRBV28
ASSFAAGGSTEAF